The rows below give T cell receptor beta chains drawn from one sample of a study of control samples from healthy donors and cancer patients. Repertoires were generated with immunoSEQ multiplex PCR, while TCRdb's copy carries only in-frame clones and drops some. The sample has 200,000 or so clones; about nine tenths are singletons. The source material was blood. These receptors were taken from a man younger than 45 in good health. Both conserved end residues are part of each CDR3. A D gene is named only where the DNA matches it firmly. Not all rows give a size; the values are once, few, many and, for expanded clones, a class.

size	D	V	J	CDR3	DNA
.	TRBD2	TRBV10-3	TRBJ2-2	CAIGGGPNTGELFF	TGTGCCATCGGGGGAGGGCCGAACACCGGGGAGCTGTTTTTT
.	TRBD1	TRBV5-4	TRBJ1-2	CASSLQGARYYGYTF	TGTGCCAGCAGCTTGCAGGGGGCGCGGTACTATGGCTACACCTTC
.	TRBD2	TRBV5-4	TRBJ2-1	CASSFPLAGDSYNEQFF	TGTGCCAGCAGCTTTCCACTAGCGGGGGACTCCTACAATGAGCAGTTCTTC
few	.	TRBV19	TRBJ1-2	CASSIDLLGANYGYTF	TGTGCCAGTAGTATAGATCTGCTGGGAGCTAACTATGGCTACACCTTC
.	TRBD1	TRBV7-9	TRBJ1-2	CASSLIGGTDTF	TGTGCCAGCAGCTTAATAGGGGGCACCGACACCTTC
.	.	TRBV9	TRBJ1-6	CASSVSNSPLHF	TGTGCCAGCAGCGTGAGCAATTCACCCCTCCACTTT
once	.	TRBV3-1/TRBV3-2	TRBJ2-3	CASSQATGTLTDTQYF	TGTGCCAGCAGCCAGGCCACAGGGACCCTCACAGATACGCAGTATTTT
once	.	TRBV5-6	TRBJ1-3	CASSRNFGQVSGNTIYF	TGTGCCAGCAGCCGGAATTTTGGGCAGGTCTCTGGAAACACCATATATTTT
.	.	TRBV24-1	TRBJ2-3	CATSDFGRTDTQYF	TGTGCCACCAGTGATTTTGGCCGCACAGATACGCAGTATTTT
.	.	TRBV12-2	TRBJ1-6	CASRLAELFYNSPLHF	TGTGCAAGTCGCTTAGCAGAACTCTTCTATAATTCACCCCTCCACTTT
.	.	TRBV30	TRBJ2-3	CAWEGWGTQYF	TGTGCCTGGGAAGGGTGGGGTACGCAGTATTTT
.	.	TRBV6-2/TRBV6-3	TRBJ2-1	CASSYSGWVRDNEQFF	TGTGCCAGCAGTTACTCAGGTTGGGTCAGGGACAATGAGCAGTTCTTC
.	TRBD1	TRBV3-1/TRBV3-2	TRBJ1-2	CASSQAGTGRYGYTF	TGTGCCAGCAGCCAAGCCGGGACAGGACGCTATGGCTACACCTTC
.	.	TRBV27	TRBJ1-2	CASSFLGRGDGYTF	TGTGCCAGCAGTTTCCTGGGGAGGGGGGATGGCTACACCTTC
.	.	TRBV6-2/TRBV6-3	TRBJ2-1	CASSSGLAYNEQFF	TGTGCCAGCAGTTCGGGACTTGCCTACAATGAGCAGTTCTTC
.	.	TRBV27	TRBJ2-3	CASSLARATDTQYF	TGTGCCAGCAGTTTGGCTAGGGCCACAGATACGCAGTATTTT
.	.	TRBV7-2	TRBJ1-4	CASSLGWGANGEKLFF	TGTGCCAGCAGCTTAGGTTGGGGGGCGAATGGGGAAAAACTGTTTTTT
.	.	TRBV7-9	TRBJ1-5	CASSFGQGPDQPQHF	TGTGCCAGCAGCTTTGGGCAGGGACCCGATCAGCCCCAGCATTTT
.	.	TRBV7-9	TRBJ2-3	CASKGGGTDTQYF	TGTGCCAGCAAAGGCGGGGGCACAGATACGCAGTATTTT
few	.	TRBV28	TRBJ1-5	CASTLGDYSNQPQHF	TGTGCCAGCACCTTGGGGGATTATAGCAATCAGCCCCAGCATTTT
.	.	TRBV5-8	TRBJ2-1	CASSLGSSSYNEQFF	TGTGCCAGCAGCCTAGGGAGTAGCTCCTACAATGAGCAGTTCTTC
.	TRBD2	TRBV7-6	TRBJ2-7	CASSLETKGLAGGYSYEQYF	TGTGCCAGCAGCTTAGAAACAAAGGGACTAGCGGGGGGGTACTCCTACGAGCAGTACTTC
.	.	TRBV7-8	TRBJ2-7	CASSLSYEQYF	TGTGCCAGCAGCTTATCCTACGAGCAGTACTTC
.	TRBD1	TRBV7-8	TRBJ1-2	CASSISGTGPYGYTF	TGTGCCAGCAGCATTTCCGGGACAGGGCCCTATGGCTACACCTTC
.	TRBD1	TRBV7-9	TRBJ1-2	CASSHGQGDGYTF	TGTGCCAGCAGCCACGGACAGGGTGATGGCTACACCTTC
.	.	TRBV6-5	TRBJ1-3	CASSVQHSGNTIYF	TGTGCCAGCAGCGTACAGCACTCTGGAAACACCATATATTTT
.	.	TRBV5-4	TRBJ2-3	CASSGPGQSTDTQYF	TGTGCCAGCAGCGGGCCGGGCCAAAGCACAGATACGCAGTATTTT
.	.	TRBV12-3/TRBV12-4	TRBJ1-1	CASSFGGGFAFF	TGTGCCAGCAGTTTTGGGGGAGGGTTTGCTTTCTTT
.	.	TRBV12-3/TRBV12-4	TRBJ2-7	CASSFGRREQYF	TGTGCCAGCAGCTTCGGTCGGCGCGAGCAGTACTTC
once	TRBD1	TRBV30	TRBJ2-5	CAWSVQGYETQYF	TGTGCCTGGAGTGTACAGGGGTATGAGACCCAGTACTTC
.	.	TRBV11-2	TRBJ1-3	CASSQGPGGNTIYF	TGTGCCAGCAGCCAGGGTCCTGGAGGAAACACCATATATTTT
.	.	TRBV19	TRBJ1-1	CASRAQTEAFF	TGTGCCAGTAGGGCCCAGACTGAAGCTTTCTTT
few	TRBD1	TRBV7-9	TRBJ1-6	CASSWDSNSPLHF	TGTGCCAGCAGTTGGGACAGCAATTCACCCCTCCACTTT
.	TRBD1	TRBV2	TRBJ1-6	CASRDDRDFSHSPLHF	TGTGCCAGCAGAGATGACAGGGATTTTTCCCATTCACCCCTCCACTTT
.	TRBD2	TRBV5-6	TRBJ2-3	CASSFLGSGGSTDTQYF	TGTGCCAGCAGCTTTCTCGGTTCGGGGGGGTCCACAGATACGCAGTATTTT
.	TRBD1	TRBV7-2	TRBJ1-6	CASSLVQGAYSPLHF	TGTGCCAGCAGCTTAGTCCAGGGGGCGTATTCACCCCTCCACTTT